This T cell receptor beta chain comes out of a study of blood T cell repertoires in COVID-19. At the level of the study: The United States, Italy and Spain supplied acute and convalescent COVID-19 samples. PBMCs, B-cell-depleted T cells, or T cells provided the cDNA or gDNA that made up the material.

With 4 bases clipped from V and 5 bases from J, the junction kept 4 bases outside the gene matches. Germline V gives CDR1 ENHRY, CDR2 SYGVKD. The CDR3 has 14 amino acids. Original data processing: The assay estimated nucleated cells by amplifying reference gene primers. Measured with immunoSEQ multiplex PCR; TCRdb has only the in-frame clones, and not every one. The D gene and trimming were derived from the DNA, and the V and J assignments and clone size from that table. The sample lists under 300,000 clones; about 80% were seen once. The TCR comes from a woman between 45 and 60 years old who had recovered from COVID-19. Sequenced input: peripheral blood. V is TRBV10-3 and J is TRBJ1-1, with 10 bases aligning to TRBD1. The CDR3 spells CAISVGTGVTEAFF. In DNA form, the CDR3 reads TGTGCCATCAGTGTGGGGACAGGGGTAACTGAAGCTTTCTTT.